This T cell receptor (beta chain) derives from a study of blood T cell repertoires in COVID-19. Study-wide background: Whether acute or convalescent, the COVID-19 samples came from the United States, Italy and Spain. Sample material is recorded as cDNA or gDNA derived from T cells, B-cell-depleted T cells, or PBMCs.

Categorization into cohorts depended on clinical history that participants reported. Sequencing used immunoSEQ multiplex PCR; TCRdb keeps in-frame clones, though not all of them. Of 150,000 to 200,000 clones listed, 80% are singletons. This receptor was identified in a man in his forties who had recovered from COVID-19. Sequenced material: PBMCs or T cells enriched from blood (not recorded which).

CDR3: CASSLWSGNVETQYF. CDR3 nucleotide sequence: TGTGCCAGCAGCTTATGGTCAGGGAATGTGGAGACCCAGTACTTC. The chain joins TRBV11-2 to TRBJ2-5; the D gene is possibly TRBD1 (5 bases). Germline V gives CDR1 SGHAT, CDR2 FQNNGV. CDR3 length equals 15 residues. The V end was cut by 2 bases, the J end by 5 bases, with 15 bases between.